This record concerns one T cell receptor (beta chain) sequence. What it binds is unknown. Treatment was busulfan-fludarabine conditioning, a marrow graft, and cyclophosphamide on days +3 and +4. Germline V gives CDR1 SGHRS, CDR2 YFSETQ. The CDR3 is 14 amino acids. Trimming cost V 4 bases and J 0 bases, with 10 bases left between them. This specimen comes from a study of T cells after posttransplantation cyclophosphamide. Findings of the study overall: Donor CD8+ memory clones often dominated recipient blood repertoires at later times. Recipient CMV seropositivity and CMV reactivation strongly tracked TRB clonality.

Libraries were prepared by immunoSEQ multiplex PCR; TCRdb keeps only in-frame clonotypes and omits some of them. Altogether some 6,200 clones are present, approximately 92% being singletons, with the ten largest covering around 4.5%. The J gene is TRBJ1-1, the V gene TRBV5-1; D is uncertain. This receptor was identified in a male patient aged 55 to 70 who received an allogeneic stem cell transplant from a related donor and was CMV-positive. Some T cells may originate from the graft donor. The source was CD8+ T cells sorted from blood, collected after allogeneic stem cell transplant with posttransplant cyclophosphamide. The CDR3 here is CASSGGRLNTEAFF. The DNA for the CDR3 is TGCGCCAGCAGCGGCGGGAGATTGAACACTGAAGCTTTCTTT.